Presented here are 8 T cell receptor beta chains from one specimen sequenced in a study of PD-1 blockade in classical Hodgkin lymphoma. Using immunoSEQ multiplex PCR, the repertoire was profiled, and TCRdb retains in-frame clones only, with some absent. The repertoire holds 110,000 or so clones, with roughly nine tenths as singletons. Following autologous stem cell transplantation, relapse occurred in every patient, and exposure to brentuximab vedotin varied. Sequencing used peripheral blood mononuclear cells (PBMCs), obtained before the second cycle of nivolumab. The receptors here all came from a human donor with classical Hodgkin lymphoma.

The chain couples TRBV7-2 to TRBJ2-7; TRBD1 is a possible D gene (6 bases). Germline values: CDR1 SGHTA, CDR2 FQGNSA. Trimming left V 2 bases short and J 7 bases short, with 15 bases between. CDR3 length: 14 residues. DNA of the CDR3: TGTGCCAGCAGCTTATCATCAGGGGTCGGAGAGCAGTACTTC. This sequence encodes CASSLSSGVGEQYF.

The V call is TRBV6-5, the J call TRBJ2-7; 10 bases map to TRBD1. V was clipped by 4 bases and J by 4 bases; unmatched bases: 1. CDR1 and CDR2 from the germline V gene are MNHEY and SVGAGI. The CDR3 spans 13 residues. DNA of the CDR3: TGTGCCAGCAGTTGGGGACAGGGGTACGAGCAGTACTTC. Translated, it gives CASSWGQGYEQYF.

The chain links TRBV29-1 to TRBJ1-1; the D gene is possibly TRBD1 (5 bases). This CDR3 comprises 15 residues. The V and J ends lost 6 bases and 1 base respectively, with 18 bases between them. The V gene's germline CDR1 is SQVTM and CDR2 ANQGSEA. CDR3 sequence reads: CSVGGAVRWNTEAFF. DNA of the CDR3: TGCAGCGTCGGCGGGGCCGTTCGCTGGAACACTGAAGCTTTCTTT.

J is TRBJ2-2 and V is TRBV5-4; no firm D call. V shed 0 bases and J shed 6 bases, with 12 bases lying between them. CDR3 length: 15 residues. In germline, CDR1 is SGHNT, CDR2 YYREEE (reference sequence). CDR3 in amino acids: CASSLGSSWAGELFF. The CDR3, as DNA: TGTGCCAGCAGCTTGGGCTCAAGCTGGGCCGGGGAGCTGTTTTTT.

The J gene is TRBJ1-1, the V gene TRBV7-6; the D gene is possibly TRBD1 (6 bases). Per the germline V gene, CDR1 is SGHVS and CDR2 is FNYEAQ. This CDR3 has 16 amino acids. V gave up 5 bases and J gave up 5 bases, with 21 bases separating them. The CDR3 reads CASSVWGRGSGTEAFF. The DNA of the CDR3 is TGTGCCAGCAGCGTGTGGGGGAGGGGGTCGGGTACTGAAGCTTTCTTT.

The chain recombines TRBV29-1 with TRBJ2-1, with TRBD2 matching 9 bases. CDR1 and CDR2 from the germline V gene are SQVTM and ANQGSEA. The CDR3 runs to 12 residues. The DNA of the CDR3 is TGCGCAATTGTTAGCGGGAGAGGTGAGCAGTTCTTC. It yields the protein CAIVSGRGEQFF.

The chain has TRBV7-9 and TRBJ1-2, with TRBD1 matching 7 bases. Looked up from germline, CDR1 is SEHNR and CDR2 is FQNEAQ (reference sequence). This CDR3 comprises 16 residues. Trimming removed 1 base from V and 0 bases from J; junction bases left unmatched: 5. DNA for the CDR3: TGTGCCAGCAGCTTAGTTACAGGGGTAACTAACTATGGCTACACCTTC. Protein sequence: CASSLVTGVTNYGYTF.

The rearrangement links TRBV19 to TRBJ2-6; no clear D gene. With 3 bases removed from V and 2 bases from J, the gap between germline ends came to 8 bases. The CDR3 has 15 amino acids. The germline V gene encodes CDR1 LNHDA and CDR2 SQIVND (reference sequence). The CDR3 is CASSITTAGANVLTF. In DNA, the CDR3 is TGTGCCAGTAGTATCACGACGGCTGGGGCCAACGTCCTGACTTTC.